These 24 T cell receptor beta chains share one sample of origin, sequenced in a study of T cells in Graves' hyperthyroidism and ophthalmopathy (dated by TCRdb to the late 2010s). The library was produced with multiplex PCR. These reads were obtained on an Illumina HiSeq 2000. TCR beta CDR3 regions were amplified from RNA transcripts. For the first round of RT-PCR on the TCR CDR3, the HTBI primer set was used together with the Qiagen OneStep RT-PCR kit. TCRdb redid the processing of the public reads, applying fastp at Q25 and MiXCR, and retained in-frame beta chains. A single entry per CDR3 protein holds the most common genes and DNA from its merged rows. This sample comprises some 300,000 distinct CDR3 sequences, roughly 15% of them detected only once. Roughly 7.9% of the sample rests with the top ten. Sequencing was carried out using blood. Receptors were obtained from a woman aged 40-49 years with Graves' hyperthyroidism.

In this sample, this clonotype turned up many times. The chain couples TRBV7-9 to TRBJ2-1; 11 bases align to TRBD2. Losses at the gene ends were 4 bases for V and 6 bases for J; bases not matched to a gene: 5. There are 15 residues in the CDR3. The germline CDR1 and CDR2 sequences are SEHNR and FQNEAQ (reference sequence). Written as DNA, the CDR3 is TGTGCCAGCAGCTGGGGGACTAGCGGATCCAATGAGCAGTTCTTC. It codes for CASSWGTSGSNEQFF.

This clonotype was seen only a few times. The gene calls are TRBV20-1 and TRBJ2-5, with 9 bases that match TRBD2. V gave up 6 bases and J gave up 2 bases; unmatched junction bases: 10. This CDR3 spans 15 amino acids. Germline values: CDR1 DFQATT, CDR2 SNEGSKA (reference sequence). Here the CDR3 reads CSAYTLAGLQETQYF. The DNA of the CDR3 is TGCAGTGCGTACACACTAGCGGGTCTACAAGAGACCCAGTACTTC.

This clonotype was seen many times. This sequence joins TRBV7-3 and TRBJ2-1; 7 bases are shared with TRBD2. Losses at the gene ends were 3 bases for V and 6 bases for J; bases not matched to a gene: 14. The CDR3 contains 17 residues. CDR1 and CDR2 (germline): SGHTA, FQGTGA. In nucleotides, the CDR3 is TGTGCCAGCAGCTTTAACGGCGGGAGTAATATTGCCAATGAGCAGTTCTTC. Translation: CASSFNGGSNIANEQFF.

This clonotype was counted many times. The chain employs TRBV28 and TRBJ2-2; D is possibly TRBD1 or TRBD2 (5 bases each). The CDR3 is 13 residues long. Germline V CDR1 and CDR2: MDHEN, SYDVKM. V dropped 5 bases and J dropped 6 bases, with 10 bases sitting between them. In DNA, the CDR3 is TGTGCCAGCAGTCCCCAGGGAGCCGGGGAGCTGTTTTTT. It translates to CASSPQGAGELFF.

This clonotype was counted many times. The gene calls are TRBV19 and TRBJ2-6; no reliable D call. This CDR3 region has 13 residues. Between the trimmed V and J ends, which lost 8 bases and 1 base, there was a span of 6 bases. CDR1 is LNHDA, CDR2 SQIVND, per germline (reference sequence). CDR3 loop: CASGWSGANVLTF. The CDR3 DNA reads TGTGCCAGTGGGTGGTCTGGGGCCAACGTCCTGACTTTC.

This clonotype was detected ten times or more. The V and J genes are TRBV18 and TRBJ1-2; 11 positions agree with TRBD1. The CDR3 is 14 amino acids. V lost 3 bases and J lost 6; bases outside the gene matches: 3. Germline assignment: CDR1 KGHSH and CDR2 LQKENI. The CDR3 spells CASSPMGQGDGYTF. The CDR3 DNA is TGTGCCAGCTCACCTATGGGACAGGGGGATGGCTACACCTTC.

This clonotype was detected ten times or more. The chain carries TRBV28 and TRBJ1-1; D gene ambiguous. This CDR3 has 12 residues. The germline V gene has CDR1 MDHEN and CDR2 SYDVKM. V lost 8 bases to trimming and J lost 2 bases, with 9 bases between them. CDR3 protein: CASVALNTEAFF. CDR3 bases: TGTGCCAGCGTGGCACTCAACACTGAAGCTTTCTTT.

The chain is built from TRBV20-1 and TRBJ2-5, with D uncertain. V lost 5 bases and J 5 bases, leaving 9 bases between the germline ends. This CDR3 comprises 11 residues. Germline V gene sequence: CDR1 DFQATT, CDR2 SNEGSKA (reference sequence). The DNA for the CDR3 is TGCAGTGCTCCTCGACTCGAGACCCAGTACTTC. Translation: CSAPRLETQYF.

The table lists this clonotype with a few counts. V gene TRBV6-1 combines with J gene TRBJ2-2, with 11 positions matching TRBD2. V gave up 6 bases and J gave up 7 bases; unmatched junction bases: 10. From germline, CDR1 is MNHNS and CDR2 SASEGT. The CDR3 extends over 16 amino acids. In nucleotides, the CDR3 is TGTGCCAGCAGCCGTACTAGCGGGAGTTTTCACGGGGAGCTGTTTTTT. This sequence encodes CASSRTSGSFHGELFF.

This clonotype has at least ten counts. The chain combines TRBV15 with TRBJ2-7; D is unclear. In germline, CDR1 is LNHNV, CDR2 YYDKDF (reference sequence). The V end lost 6 bases, the J end lost 6 bases, and 15 bases lay between the germline ends. CDR3 size: 13 residues. The CDR3 sequence: CATSDTSGPEQYF. CDR3 coding DNA: TGTGCCACCAGTGACACCTCAGGCCCCGAGCAGTACTTC.

In this sample, this clonotype turned up a few times. At one of its ends the junction is not consistent with the germline gene, which may arise from a read error. The chain couples TRBV7-9 to TRBJ1-2, with D perhaps matching TRBD1 (6 bases). Looked up from germline, CDR1 is SEHNR and CDR2 is FQNEAQ (reference sequence). This CDR3 has 15 amino acids. In nucleotides, the CDR3 is TGTGCCAGCAGCTTTATGGGGTCTGGGGGGGGCGCCCCCTCCTTC. As protein: CASSFMGSGGGAPSF.

This clonotype was counted many times. This sequence joins TRBV11-3 and TRBJ2-1, with 7 positions matching TRBD2. Trimming took 4 bases from V and 2 from J; bases not matched to a gene: 11. CDR1 is SGHNT, CDR2 YENEEA, per germline. The CDR3 totals 17 residues. For the CDR3, the DNA is TGTGCCAGCAGCTCGGGGGAGGGAAAAGCAGCCTACAATGAGCAGTTCTTC. It encodes CASSSGEGKAAYNEQFF.

In this sample, this clonotype turned up many times. The rearrangement links TRBV7-9 to TRBJ2-3; no clear D gene. V lost 5 bases and J 2 bases, leaving 8 bases between the germline ends. The germline gives CDR1 SEHNR, CDR2 FQNEAQ (reference sequence). The CDR3 is 13 residues long. CDR3 DNA: TGTGCCAGCAGCACCACTACCACAGATACGCAGTATTTT. Its protein product is CASSTTTTDTQYF.

The chain recombines TRBV6-1 with TRBJ1-2, with TRBD1 identical over 9 bases. The CDR3 loop spans 13 amino acids. V dropped 5 bases and J dropped 6; count of bases not matched to a gene: 4. Looked up from germline, CDR1 is MNHNS and CDR2 is SASEGT. The CDR3, as DNA: TGTGCCAGCAGTTCGTGGACAGGGGATGGCTACACCTTC. Translating gives CASSSWTGDGYTF.

This clonotype was counted many times. The rearrangement links TRBV6-2 or TRBV6-3 to TRBJ2-7; 8 bases align to TRBD1. CDR3 length: 15 residues. V dropped 0 bases and J dropped 2; count of bases not matched to a gene: 3. Per the germline V gene, CDR1 is MNHEY and CDR2 is SVGEGT. CDR3 residues: CASSYSRTGTYEQYF. The CDR3 DNA reads as TGTGCCAGCAGTTACTCGCGGACAGGGACCTACGAGCAGTACTTC.

The table lists this clonotype with a few counts. The rearrangement uses TRBV5-1 and TRBJ2-1; tentatively, D is TRBD2 (6 bases). Germline V gene data show CDR1 as SGHRS and CDR2 as YFSETQ. The V and J ends lost 0 bases and 7 bases respectively, with 17 bases between them. CDR3 length equals 16 residues. The CDR3 loop is CASSLVVSGGRNEQFF. CDR3 coding DNA: TGCGCCAGCAGCTTGGTAGTATCCGGGGGTAGAAATGAGCAGTTCTTC.

This clonotype was seen at least ten times. The chain links TRBV29-1 to TRBJ2-2, with D possibly matching TRBD2 (6 bases). The V end lost 7 bases, the J end lost 2 bases, and 14 bases lay between the germline ends. The V gene's germline CDR1 is SQVTM and CDR2 ANQGSEA. The CDR3 totals 14 residues. The CDR3 reads CSAGSGTNTGELFF. The CDR3 DNA reads as TGCAGCGCTGGCTCGGGGACTAACACCGGGGAGCTGTTTTTT.

Details on this clonotype: A read error may be the cause here, since a much bigger clone is one base away. CDR3 bases: TGCACCAGCAGCTCCCTCCCCGGGAACACCGAAAAACTGTTTTTT. Its translation is CTSSSLPGNTEKLFF. The chain couples TRBV5-1 to TRBJ1-4; D not resolved. There are 15 residues in the CDR3. Per germline, CDR1 SGHRS and CDR2 YFSETQ.

This clonotype was picked up many times. The CDR3 loop reads CASSLRGANQPQHF. The CDR3, as DNA: TGTGCCAGCAGTTTAAGAGGGGCCAATCAGCCCCAGCATTTT. This chain links TRBV28 with TRBJ1-5, with D tentatively TRBD1 (5 bases). Trimming removed 2 bases at V and 3 bases at J, with 8 bases between. The CDR3 covers 14 residues. The germline gives CDR1 MDHEN, CDR2 SYDVKM.

This clonotype appeared many times. The rearrangement uses TRBV3-1 and TRBJ2-3, with 7 bases that match TRBD2. The trim removed 0 bases at V and 4 bases at J, leaving 4 bases unmatched. Germline values: CDR1 LGHDT, CDR2 YNNKEL (reference sequence). The CDR3 is 15 residues long. This CDR3 is CASSQDGAGADTQYF. As DNA, the CDR3 is TGTGCCAGCAGCCAAGACGGCGCGGGAGCAGATACGCAGTATTTT.

This clonotype came up many times. The chain carries TRBV2 and TRBJ2-1, with 10 bases matching TRBD2. The V segment lost 4 bases and the J segment 6 bases; nucleotides outside the gene matches: 6. This CDR3 has 15 residues. CDR1 SNHLY and CDR2 FYNNEI come from the germline V gene. This CDR3 reads CASSGGAGGTNEQFF. The CDR3 coding sequence is TGTGCCAGCAGTGGCGGAGCGGGAGGGACCAATGAGCAGTTCTTC.

This clonotype was observed a few times. The V and J genes are TRBV28 and TRBJ2-3; 9 bases map to TRBD1. Germline V gene lookup returns CDR1 MDHEN and CDR2 SYDVKM. The CDR3 is made up of 17 amino acids. J lost 2 bases, V lost 6 bases, and 12 bases had no gene match. CDR3 amino acids: CASSPRWRTGATDTQYF. The CDR3 region has the DNA TGTGCCAGCAGCCCCCGGTGGAGGACAGGGGCCACAGATACGCAGTATTTT.

This clonotype has at least ten counts. V usage is TRBV12-3 or TRBV12-4 and J usage is TRBJ2-7; D gene unclear. This CDR3 spans 14 amino acids. V was cut by 6 bases and J by 5 bases, with 17 bases left in between. The CDR3 is CASSTNTRPDEQYF. As DNA, the CDR3 is TGTGCCAGCAGCACAAACACCCGACCTGACGAGCAGTACTTC.

This clonotype occurred many times. V and J are TRBV20-1 and TRBJ2-1; D unclear. The germline V and J ends were trimmed by 0 bases and 10 bases, with 13 bases remaining between them. The CDR3 extends over 13 amino acids. Germline V CDR1 and CDR2: DFQATT, SNEGSKA (reference sequence). The CDR3 nucleotides read TGCAGTGCTAGAGATATAGCCTACAGCGAGCAGTTCTTC. It translates to CSARDIAYSEQFF.